Following are 28 T cell receptor beta chains from one sample sequenced in a study of blood T cells in healthy people across ages. Primed by a sample-barcoded 5' primer and a J-beta primer mix, a second PCR proceeded for about 6 to 12 cycles. Each CDR3 protein gets one entry after TCRdb re-called the 5' RACE reads with MiXCR. The profile shows 1.5 million to 1.9 million distinct CDR3 sequences, 40% to 45% of them singletons. Sequenced material: blood. Source of these receptors: a woman aged 18-35 years in good health.

This chain joins TRBV5-1 and TRBJ2-3; the D is unclear. This CDR3 contains 16 residues. V gave up 3 bases and J gave up 6 bases, with 20 bases separating them. Germline CDR1 SGHRS, CDR2 YFSETQ. CDR3 DNA: TGCGCCAGCAGCTCGGACCGTGGGTCCCCCATCGATACGCAGTATTTT. Translation gives CASSSDRGSPIDTQYF.

Note on this clonotype: This clone may be a read error of a much larger clone one base away. The V and J genes are TRBV9 and TRBJ2-1; TRBD2 matches at 7 bases. Germline loops: CDR1 SGDLS, CDR2 YYNGEE. The CDR3 is 14 residues long. V lost 5 bases, J lost 13 bases, and 15 bases stayed unmatched. CDR3 amino acids: CASSRLAEQETQFF. The CDR3 bases are TGTGCCAGCAGTCGTCTAGCGGAACAAGAGACCCAGTTCTTC.

The V call is TRBV6-1, the J call TRBJ2-7; TRBD1 agrees at 8 bases. The CDR3 is 13 residues long. Unmatched junction bases numbered 4, after V lost 7 bases and J lost 2 bases. Germline CDR1 MNHNS, CDR2 SASEGT. CDR3 sequence reads: CASTWDRTYEQYF. CDR3 bases: TGTGCCAGCACTTGGGACAGGACCTACGAGCAGTACTTC.

The rearrangement uses TRBV11-2 and TRBJ2-1; D tentatively reads TRBD1 or TRBD2 (5 bases each). Per germline, CDR1 SGHAT and CDR2 FQNNGV. The CDR3 runs to 14 residues. Trimming left V 5 bases short and J 9 bases short, with 17 bases between. CDR3 amino acids: CASSQGPRWGEQFF. The CDR3 DNA reads as TGTGCCAGCAGCCAGGGACCTAGATGGGGTGAGCAGTTCTTC.

The chain couples TRBV27 to TRBJ1-2; 11 bases agree with TRBD1. Trimming took 3 bases from V and 9 from J; bases not matched to a gene: 6. Looked up from germline, CDR1 is MNHEY and CDR2 is SMNVEV (reference sequence). The CDR3 is 14 residues long. As DNA, the CDR3 is TGTGCCAGCAGTTTGGTCGGGACAGGGGGAAGCTACACCTTC. It yields the protein CASSLVGTGGSYTF.

J is TRBJ1-1 and V is TRBV20-1; D gene ambiguous. Germline values: CDR1 DFQATT, CDR2 SNEGSKA (reference sequence). The CDR3 has 13 amino acids. V lost 4 bases and J 3 bases, leaving 12 bases between the germline ends. The DNA of the CDR3 is TGCAGTGCTATCTCATGGGAGGACACTGAAGCTTTCTTT. Translated, it gives CSAISWEDTEAFF.

The V and J genes are TRBV20-1 and TRBJ1-2, with D unresolved. The CDR3 runs to 14 residues. V was shortened by 5 bases and J by 0 bases, with 13 bases between the two germline ends. The germline V gene has CDR1 DFQATT and CDR2 SNEGSKA (reference sequence). The CDR3 loop reads CSAGKGYTNYGYTF. In DNA form, the CDR3 reads TGCAGTGCTGGAAAGGGCTATACTAACTATGGCTACACCTTC.

V is TRBV20-1 and J is TRBJ2-7, with 10 bases lining up with TRBD2. Per the germline V gene, CDR1 is DFQATT and CDR2 is SNEGSKA (reference sequence). The V segment lost 6 bases and the J segment 2 bases; nucleotides outside the gene matches: 7. The CDR3 contains 14 residues. The CDR3 spells CSAVGGLATYEQYF. For the CDR3, the DNA is TGCAGTGCCGTTGGGGGACTAGCGACCTACGAGCAGTACTTC.

The gene calls are TRBV6-2 or TRBV6-3 and TRBJ2-7; D remains ambiguous. Germline assignment: CDR1 MNHEY and CDR2 SVGEGT. This CDR3 contains 12 residues. With 5 bases removed from V and 12 bases from J, the gap between germline ends came to 17 bases. The CDR3 DNA is TGTGCCAGCAGTCAAGCCGTAGAAGCTCGGTACTTC. This encodes CASSQAVEARYF.

This clonotype was detected a few times. The chain combines TRBV5-1 with TRBJ1-2, with 7 bases aligning to TRBD1. V gave up 0 bases and J gave up 7 bases; unmatched junction bases: 3. The CDR3 totals 13 residues. In germline, CDR1 is SGHRS, CDR2 YFSETQ. CDR3 amino acids: CASSLEGAPGYTF. The CDR3 DNA reads TGCGCCAGCAGCTTGGAGGGGGCCCCTGGCTACACCTTC.

The chain is built from TRBV11-1 and TRBJ2-7; 10 positions agree with TRBD1. The germline V gene has CDR1 SGHAT and CDR2 FQDESV (reference sequence). The CDR3 spans 13 residues. Trimming at V came to 4 bases and at J to 6 bases, leaving 3 bases not matched to a gene. CDR3 in amino acids: CASSYGQGVEQYF. The CDR3 DNA reads TGTGCCAGCAGCTATGGACAGGGGGTCGAGCAGTACTTC.

The sample holds a few counts of this clonotype. J is TRBJ2-1 and V is TRBV12-3 or TRBV12-4; 10 nucleotides agree with TRBD2. After removal of 3 bases from V and 14 bases from J, the junction contained 7 bases not matched to a gene. This CDR3 comprises 13 residues. CDR3 nucleotide sequence: TGTGCCAGCAGTTTCTCAGCGGGAGGGACGAAGTTCTTC. Protein sequence: CASSFSAGGTKFF.

The genes are TRBV4-1 and TRBJ1-1; D is perhaps TRBD1 (6 bases). Germline V gene data show CDR1 as MGHRA and CDR2 as YSYEKL. The CDR3 consists of 15 residues. V lost 3 bases to trimming and J lost 3 bases, with 14 bases between them. The DNA of the CDR3 is TGCGCCAGCAGCCAGGGGCCAGGGGTGGACACTGAAGCTTTCTTT. This sequence encodes CASSQGPGVDTEAFF.

Comments on this clonotype: One end of the junction does not line up with germline, which may come from a read error. The chain recombines TRBV6-2 or TRBV6-3 with TRBJ1-5, with a possible D match to TRBD1 (5 bases). The V gene's germline CDR1 is MNHEY and CDR2 SVGEGT. This CDR3 contains 19 residues. The CDR3 sequence: CASSGPPPGPNVRNKPQHF. DNA for the CDR3: TGTGCCAGCAGTGGTCCTCCCCCGGGACCAAATGTCCGCAATAAGCCCCAGCATTTT.

Only a few counts were recorded for this clonotype. The V gene is TRBV15, the J gene TRBJ1-5, with D possibly TRBD1 on 6 matching bases. V gave up 8 bases and J gave up 0 bases, with 11 bases separating them. Germline V gene lookup returns CDR1 LNHNV and CDR2 YYDKDF (reference sequence). The CDR3 contains 14 residues. The DNA for the CDR3 is TGTGCCACCTTAGAAGGGGGTAGCAATCAGCCCCAGCATTTT. This sequence encodes CATLEGGSNQPQHF.

The V call is TRBV7-9, the J call TRBJ2-7, with a weak D call TRBD1 (5 bases). The germline CDR1 and CDR2 sequences are SEHNR and FQNEAQ (reference sequence). The V gene lost 1 base and the J gene lost 3 bases, with 19 bases spanning the gap. The CDR3 spans 17 residues. The CDR3 bases are TGTGCCAGCAGCTTAGGGGCCCCAGGGTTAGACATCTACGAGCAGTACTTC. Its protein product is CASSLGAPGLDIYEQYF.

The CDR3 spells CASSLSTAAYEQYF. CDR3 bases: TGTGCCAGCAGCTTAAGCACAGCCGCCTACGAGCAGTACTTC. The rearrangement links TRBV7-8 to TRBJ2-7, with D unclear. V lost 2 bases to trimming and J lost 2 bases, with 10 bases between them. Germline V lookup: CDR1 SGHVS, CDR2 FQNEAQ. This CDR3 region has 14 residues.

The J gene is TRBJ1-1, the V gene TRBV4-1; possible D gene TRBD1, 6 bases. The germline V gene encodes CDR1 MGHRA and CDR2 YSYEKL. The CDR3 covers 15 residues. V dropped 4 bases and J dropped 5 bases, with 17 bases sitting between them. The CDR3 sequence is CASSLDGGGGTEAFF. The DNA for the CDR3 is TGCGCCAGCAGCCTAGACGGGGGCGGGGGAACTGAAGCTTTCTTT.

CDR3 in amino acids: CASSQDGLDYEQYF. The DNA for the CDR3 is TGTGCCAGCAGCCAAGACGGTCTGGACTACGAGCAGTACTTC. This chain connects TRBV14 to TRBJ2-7; D remains unclear. CDR1 is SGHDN and CDR2 is FVKESK in the germline V gene. V shed 0 bases and J shed 3 bases, with 9 bases lying between them. This CDR3 is built from 14 residues.

With respect to this clonotype: One end of the junction varies from germline; a read error may be responsible. The chain joins TRBV20-1 to TRBJ2-3; D is uncertain. The germline gives CDR1 DFQATT, CDR2 SNEGSKA (reference sequence). The CDR3 spans 11 residues. The CDR3 DNA reads TGCAGTGATAGAGTCAAAGATACGCAGTATTTT. This sequence encodes CSDRVKDTQYF.

CDR3 nucleotide sequence: TGCAGTGCCACAACAGGGGGAGATGGCTACACCTTC. It specifies CSATTGGDGYTF. The chain uses TRBV20-1 and TRBJ1-2; 8 positions match TRBD1. The germline V gene encodes CDR1 DFQATT and CDR2 SNEGSKA (reference sequence). V shed 6 bases and J 6 bases; nucleotides not matched to a gene: 6. This CDR3 has 12 residues.

The chain uses TRBV7-8 and TRBJ2-5, with 7 bases that match TRBD1. The assigned J gene may be wrong: the sequence end matches TRBJ2-4 better. CDR1 and CDR2 from the germline V gene are SGHVS and FQNEAQ. The CDR3 contains 14 residues. CDR3 sequence (DNA): TGTGCCAGCAGTCTAGGGACAGTCAAAAACATTCAGTACTTC. Encoded protein: CASSLGTVKNIQYF.

This clonotype was seen once. The rearrangement uses TRBV5-1 and TRBJ1-2; 10 positions match TRBD1. The CDR3 totals 15 residues. The V gene's germline CDR1 is SGHRS and CDR2 YFSETQ. J was trimmed by 4 bases and V by 5 bases; bases with no gene match: 8. Here the CDR3 DNA reads TGCGCCAGCAGGGATGACAGGGGGCGCCCCTATGGCTACACCTTC. The encoded protein is CASRDDRGRPYGYTF.

There are a few counts of this clonotype. The CDR3 DNA is TGTGCCAGCAGTGGTTGGAGGGGGGTCACTGAAGCTTTCTTT. Translating it yields CASSGWRGVTEAFF. This chain links TRBV25-1 with TRBJ1-1; D is perhaps TRBD1 (6 bases). Germline-derived CDR1 and CDR2 are MGHDK and SYGVNS. V was pared by 4 bases and J by 4 bases, with 13 bases between. The CDR3 length is 14 residues.

A few counts support this clonotype. This chain links TRBV20-1 with TRBJ2-3; possible D gene TRBD1, 5 bases. CDR3 length: 13 residues. Germline loops: CDR1 DFQATT, CDR2 SNEGSKA (reference sequence). The V and J ends lost 7 bases and 2 bases respectively, with 13 bases between them. The CDR3 loop is CSVTRQSTDTQYF. CDR3 nucleotides: TGCAGTGTCACCAGACAGTCCACAGATACGCAGTATTTT.

This clonotype was detected only a few times. This rearrangement joins TRBV5-1 to TRBJ2-1; D gene ambiguous. Germline CDR1 is SGHRS and CDR2 is YFSETQ. With 1 base removed from V and 2 bases from J, the gap between germline ends came to 10 bases. This CDR3 is 15 amino acids long. CDR3 sequence reads: CASSLKLSAYNEQFF. The CDR3 DNA is TGCGCCAGCAGCTTGAAGTTAAGCGCCTACAATGAGCAGTTCTTC.

Concerning this clonotype itself: The junction shows a germline mismatch at one end, possibly a read error. The chain uses TRBV7-7 and TRBJ2-4; no clear D. Matching the DNA end better, TRBJ2-7 makes the J call doubtful. Germline V lookup: CDR1 SSHAT, CDR2 FNYEAQ (reference sequence). The CDR3 is 13 residues long. The CDR3 DNA sequence: TGTGCTAGCAGCTTGGGGTGGCAGTACGAGCAGTACTTC. Translated: CASSLGWQYEQYF.

This clonotype appeared many times. This chain joins TRBV4-3 and TRBJ1-5; a weak D match, TRBD1 (6 bases). The length of the CDR3 is 15 residues. V was pared by 0 bases and J by 3 bases, with 9 bases between. Germline CDR1 and CDR2: LGHNA and YSLEER. In nucleotides, the CDR3 is TGCGCCAGCAGCCAAGATACAGGGAACAATCAGCCCCAGCATTTT. Amino acids: CASSQDTGNNQPQHF.